The 16 T cell receptor beta chains presented below share a single source sample, sequenced in a study of cytomegalovirus exposure and HLA in healthy donors. PCR used 60 Vbeta primers and 13 Jbeta primers. Assay used: immunoSEQ multiplex PCR; TCRdb lists only in-frame clones, some missing. The table records some 190,000 clones, 75% to 90% of them present only once. The source material was PBMCs. The receptors were sampled from a girl aged 5 to 17 in good health and CMV-seropositive.

The rearrangement joins TRBV6-5 to TRBJ2-6; 8 bases are a match to TRBD1. From germline, CDR1 is MNHEY and CDR2 SVGAGI. The junction had 2 bases not matched to a gene; V was cut back by 6 bases and J by 4 bases. This CDR3 contains 14 residues. The CDR3 is CASSRQGGANVLTF. The CDR3 nucleotides read TGTGCCAGCAGCAGACAGGGGGGGGCCAACGTCCTGACTTTC.

This clone was counted between two and nine times. The gene calls are TRBV10-1 and TRBJ2-7, with 14 bases that match TRBD2. Germline CDR1 is WNHNN and CDR2 is SYGVQD (reference sequence). The CDR3 extends over 17 amino acids. Unmatched junction bases numbered 6, after V lost 1 base and J lost 4 bases. For the CDR3, the DNA is TGCGCCAGCAGTGAGTATCCAGGACTAGCGGGAGGTTACGAGCAGTACTTC. Translating it yields CASSEYPGLAGGYEQYF.

V and J are TRBV7-6 and TRBJ2-2; no firm D call. The V and J ends lost 4 bases and 3 bases respectively, with 6 bases between them. The CDR3 runs to 13 residues. Germline-derived CDR1 and CDR2 are SGHVS and FNYEAQ. CDR3 bases: TGTGCCAGCAGCTCAACGGACACCGGGGAGCTGTTTTTT. Encoded protein: CASSSTDTGELFF.

The sample holds one count of this clone. The chain combines TRBV11-2 with TRBJ2-7; 9 nucleotides align to TRBD2. V was clipped by 5 bases and J by 2 bases; unmatched bases: 7. CDR3 length: 15 amino acids. Germline V CDR1 and CDR2: SGHAT, FQNNGV. The CDR3 spells CASSPTGTSPYEQYF. The CDR3 coding sequence is TGTGCCAGCAGCCCGACCGGGACTAGCCCCTACGAGCAGTACTTC. Based on the CDR3 plus reference TRBV11-2 and TRBJ2-7, the full variable domain is EAGVAQSPRYKIIEKRQSVAFWCNPISGHATLYWYQQILGQGPKLLIQFQNNGVVDDSQLPKDRFSAERLKGVDSTLKIQPAKLEDSAVYLCASSPTGTSPYEQYFGPGTRLTVT.

The chain recombines TRBV5-8 with TRBJ2-1; TRBD1 might be the D (7 bases). CDR1 is SGHTS, CDR2 YDEGEE, per germline. CDR3 size: 17 residues. V lost 1 base, J lost 0 bases, and 14 bases lay in between. CDR3 DNA: TGTGCCAGCAGCTTGCACGGGACAGCGGGCTCCTACAATGAGCAGTTCTTC. Translating it yields CASSLHGTAGSYNEQFF.

This clone was recorded only once. The chain joins TRBV28 to TRBJ2-3; D is undetermined. The CDR3 has 16 amino acids. V was shortened by 5 bases and J by 2 bases, with 17 bases between the two germline ends. CDR1 is MDHEN, CDR2 SYDVKM, per germline. The CDR3 is CASSGSFEAATDTQYF. The CDR3 DNA sequence: TGTGCCAGCAGTGGTTCCTTTGAGGCGGCCACAGATACGCAGTATTTT.

The chain uses TRBV6-6 and TRBJ2-7, with TRBD2 matching 10 bases. This CDR3 has 14 residues. Trimming cost V 5 bases and J 4 bases; bases outside gene matches: 5. CDR1 MNHNY and CDR2 SVGAGI come from the germline V gene (reference sequence). The CDR3 region is CASSQAGGLYEQYF. In DNA form, the CDR3 reads TGTGCCAGCAGTCAAGCGGGAGGGCTATACGAGCAGTACTTC.

V and J are TRBV29-1 and TRBJ1-3; possible D gene TRBD1, 6 bases. This CDR3 has 13 amino acids. Trimming left V 3 bases short and J 4 bases short, with 10 bases between. Looked up from germline, CDR1 is SQVTM and CDR2 is ANQGSEA. The chain's CDR3 is CSVDHREGNTIYF. In DNA, the CDR3 is TGCAGCGTTGATCACAGGGAAGGAAACACCATATATTTT.

The rearrangement joins TRBV6-1 to TRBJ2-5, with 7 bases that match TRBD1. V trimming: 1 base; J trimming: 5 bases; junction bases outside the gene matches: 7. Germline assignment: CDR1 MNHNS and CDR2 SASEGT. The CDR3 runs to 15 residues. CDR3: CASSEGGTAMETQYF. The DNA for the CDR3 is TGTGCCAGCAGTGAAGGGGGGACAGCGATGGAGACCCAGTACTTC.

The chain uses TRBV5-4 and TRBJ2-2, with D tentatively TRBD1 (6 bases). This CDR3 has 13 residues. Germline CDR1 SGHNT, CDR2 YYREEE (reference sequence). Trimming stripped 4 bases from V and 7 bases from J, with 11 bases between. In nucleotides, the CDR3 is TGTGCCAGCAGCCCCAACAGGGTCGGGGAGCTGTTTTTT. Translated, it gives CASSPNRVGELFF.

This clone has a handful of counts. CDR3 loop: CAWNSLQGAAEQYF. The CDR3 bases are TGTGCCTGGAACAGCCTACAGGGGGCGGCCGAGCAGTACTTC. The chain joins TRBV30 to TRBJ2-7, with TRBD1 identical over 9 bases. Trimming cost V 4 bases and J 6 bases; bases outside gene matches: 10. The germline V gene has CDR1 GTSNPN and CDR2 SVGIG (reference sequence). The CDR3 contains 14 residues.

The rearrangement joins TRBV5-1 to TRBJ2-3; TRBD2 might be the D (6 bases). Germline CDR1 is SGHRS and CDR2 is YFSETQ. The length of the CDR3 is 15 residues. Trimming cost V 1 base and J 3 bases, with 12 bases left between them. CDR3 DNA sequence: TGCGCCAGCAGCTTGAAGTTACTAGCAACAGATACGCAGTATTTT. Residues: CASSLKLLATDTQYF.

This clone was counted only a few times. The gene calls are TRBV11-3 and TRBJ2-7; TRBD2 might be the D (5 bases). V shed 1 base and J shed 4 bases, with 14 bases lying between them. Germline CDR1 and CDR2: SGHNT and YENEEA. The CDR3 spans 15 residues. The CDR3 region is CASSLGGTEGYEQYF. The CDR3 DNA reads TGTGCCAGCAGCTTAGGTGGTACCGAGGGATACGAGCAGTACTTC.

This chain links TRBV4-1 with TRBJ2-4; 9 bases fit TRBD1. This CDR3 is built from 17 residues. The germline gives CDR1 MGHRA, CDR2 YSYEKL. The junction had 3 bases not matched to a gene; V was cut back by 0 bases and J by 0 bases. The CDR3 loop reads CASSQDGTGKAKNIQYF. CDR3 DNA: TGCGCCAGCAGCCAAGACGGGACAGGGAAAGCCAAAAACATTCAGTACTTC.

The V call is TRBV27, the J call TRBJ1-2, with 7 nucleotides matching TRBD1. The CDR3 has 15 residues. The V gene's germline CDR1 is MNHEY and CDR2 SMNVEV (reference sequence). With V trimmed by 3 bases and J by 6 bases, 10 bases remained unmatched. CDR3 sequence: CASSFARGQAHGYTF. Here the CDR3 DNA reads TGTGCCAGCAGTTTTGCCCGCGGACAGGCTCATGGCTACACCTTC.

This clone was counted only a few times. The V and J genes are TRBV13 and TRBJ1-1; D gene uncertain. Per germline, CDR1 PRHDT and CDR2 FYEKMQ (reference sequence). The V end was cut by 5 bases, the J end by 5 bases, with 6 bases between. The CDR3 loop spans 11 amino acids. The CDR3 region has the DNA TGTGCCAGCAGCGAGGCAACTGAAGCTTTCTTT. Translation gives CASSEATEAFF.